These T cell receptor beta chains were read from a single sample in a study of blood T cell repertoires in COVID-19. TCRdb keeps only in-frame clones here, not all; method: immunoSEQ multiplex PCR. The sample holds roughly 34,000 clones, roughly 85% seen once. Sequenced: peripheral blood. These receptors all come from a man older than 75 with active COVID-19. The CDR3 runs from the conserved cysteine through the conserved F or W. The order of the fields is clone size, J gene, D gene, V gene, CDR3 DNA, CDR3 protein. D genes are given only for firm matches. Some rows have no size entry. The others give once, few or many, or a class for an expanded clone.

NA	TRBJ1-1	TRBD1	TRBV3-1/TRBV3-2	TGTGCCAGCAGCCCCACAGGGGTGGGGACAGGTGAAGCTTTCTTT	CASSPTGVGTGEAFF
NA	TRBJ1-6	NA	TRBV19	TGTGCCAGTAGTAAACAGGTAGATTCACCCCTCCACTTT	CASSKQVDSPLHF
NA	TRBJ2-7	NA	TRBV15	TGTGCCACCAGCAGAGATCTTGGAGCCTCACCGGGAGTCTACGAGCAGTACTTC	CATSRDLGASPGVYEQYF
NA	TRBJ2-7	NA	TRBV7-2	TGTGCCAGCAGCTTACGGCTAGTGAACTACGAGCAGTACTTC	CASSLRLVNYEQYF
NA	TRBJ1-1	NA	TRBV6-1	TGTGCCAGTTGGGGGGGGTTCACTGAAGCTTTCTTT	CASWGGFTEAFF
NA	TRBJ1-2	NA	TRBV28	TGTGCCAGCAGCCTAACAGACAGAACCTATGGCTACACCTTC	CASSLTDRTYGYTF
NA	TRBJ2-7	TRBD2	TRBV3-1/TRBV3-2	TGTGCCAGCAGCCAAGGTACGGGGGGGGAGCAGTACTTC	CASSQGTGGEQYF
NA	TRBJ1-5	NA	TRBV7-2	TGTGCCAGCAGCTTAGTGAGAAATCAGCCCCAGCATTTT	CASSLVRNQPQHF
NA	TRBJ1-3	NA	TRBV5-1	TGCGCCAGCAGCTTGGGCTGGACATCAACTGGAAACACCATATATTTT	CASSLGWTSTGNTIYF
NA	TRBJ2-7	NA	TRBV5-4	TGTGCCAGCAGCTTGGCCGAAACGGGGGTATCCTACGAGCAGTACTTC	CASSLAETGVSYEQYF
NA	TRBJ1-1	NA	TRBV19	TGTGCCAGTAGTGTACGGAGGACTGAAGCTTTCTTT	CASSVRRTEAFF
NA	TRBJ2-3	TRBD2	TRBV7-8	TGTGCCAGCAGCACCGGGACTAGGTTTAGTGATACGCAGTATTTT	CASSTGTRFSDTQYF
once	TRBJ2-5	TRBD2	TRBV5-1	TGCGCCAGCAGCTTGGGACTAGCGGGGTACCAAGAGACCCAGTACTTC	CASSLGLAGYQETQYF
NA	TRBJ2-3	NA	TRBV29-1	TGCAGCGTTGAAAGCCTACTTAGCACAGATACGCAGTATTTT	CSVESLLSTDTQYF
NA	TRBJ1-2	TRBD1	TRBV30	TGTGCCTGGAATAGACAGGGGATAGGGGGCTACACCTTC	CAWNRQGIGGYTF
few	TRBJ1-6	NA	TRBV7-9	TGTGCCAGCAACTCGACAGGCTCCTATAATTCACCCCTCCACTTT	CASNSTGSYNSPLHF
few	TRBJ2-5	NA	TRBV2	TGTGCCAGCAGCCCCTCTCAGGCCAGGGCCCAGTACTTC	CASSPSQARAQYF
NA	TRBJ2-1	TRBD2	TRBV9	TGTGCCAGCAGCGTAGTTGAGAGCGGGGGGTACAATGAGCAGTTCTTC	CASSVVESGGYNEQFF
few	TRBJ1-6	NA	TRBV19	TGTGCCAGTAGTATGGTGCGGGATTCACCCCTCCACTTT	CASSMVRDSPLHF
few	TRBJ2-3	TRBD2	TRBV11-1	TGTGCCAGCAGCTTACGGACTAGTGACACAGATACGCAGTATTTT	CASSLRTSDTDTQYF